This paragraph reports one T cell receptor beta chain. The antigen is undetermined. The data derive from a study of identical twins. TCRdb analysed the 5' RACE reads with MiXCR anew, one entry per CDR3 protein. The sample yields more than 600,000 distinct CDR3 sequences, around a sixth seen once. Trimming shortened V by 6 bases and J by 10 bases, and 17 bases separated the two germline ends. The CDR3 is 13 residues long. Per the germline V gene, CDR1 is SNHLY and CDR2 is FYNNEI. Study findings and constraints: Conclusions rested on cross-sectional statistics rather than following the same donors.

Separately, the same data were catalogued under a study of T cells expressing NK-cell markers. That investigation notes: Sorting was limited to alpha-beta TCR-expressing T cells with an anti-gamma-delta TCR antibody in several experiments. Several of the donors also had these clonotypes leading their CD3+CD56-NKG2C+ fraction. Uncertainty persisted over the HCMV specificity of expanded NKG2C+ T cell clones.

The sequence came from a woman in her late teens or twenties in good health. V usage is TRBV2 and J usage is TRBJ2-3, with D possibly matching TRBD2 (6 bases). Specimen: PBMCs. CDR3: CASSGTRLSPQYF. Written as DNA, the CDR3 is TGTGCCAGCAGCGGGACTCGACTCTCTCCGCAGTATTTT.